These 29 T cell receptor beta chains were sequenced from one sample in a study of T cell responses to AZD1222 COVID-19 vaccine (dated by TCRdb to the early 2020s). The method behind the library was the immunoSEQ multiplex PCR assay. TCRdb holds this immuneACCESS table with in-frame rearrangements only. Some clones are missing; in checked studies, unresolved V genes explain under half, and the rest has no known cause. In all, the sample holds 130,000 to 150,000 clones, and 80% to 90% of those were seen once. Of the sample, about 1.5% is held by the ten largest clones. Per the publication, the time point label means: baseline before first vaccination. Specimen: peripheral blood, collected on day 0 of AZD1222 vaccination. The receptor set was obtained from an adult in good health.

The chain combines TRBV7-9 with TRBJ2-3; 7 bases agree with TRBD2. Losses at the gene ends were 5 bases for V and 0 bases for J; bases not matched to a gene: 11. The germline V gene has CDR1 SEHNR and CDR2 FQNEAQ (reference sequence). There are 17 residues in the CDR3. This chain's CDR3 is CASSGLTSRSSTDTQYF. The DNA of the CDR3 is TGTGCCAGCAGCGGCCTGACTAGCAGATCTAGCACAGATACGCAGTATTTT.

The J gene is TRBJ1-3, the V gene TRBV2; TRBD1 is a possible D gene (6 bases). The CDR3 totals 14 residues. The ends were cut back, 7 bases at V and 2 bases at J, with 12 bases in the middle. CDR1 is SNHLY and CDR2 is FYNNEI in the germline V gene. CDR3: CASKGTTTGNTIYF. DNA for the CDR3: TGTGCCAGCAAGGGGACAACCACTGGAAACACCATATATTTT.

This clone has a single count. V is TRBV27 and J is TRBJ1-5, with 7 nucleotides matching TRBD1. The CDR3 sequence is 15 residues long. V lost 5 bases, J lost 6 bases, and 10 bases stayed unmatched. Germline V gene lookup returns CDR1 MNHEY and CDR2 SMNVEV (reference sequence). CDR3 region: CASSAGDSKRQPQHF. The DNA for the CDR3 is TGTGCCAGCAGTGCGGGGGACAGTAAACGTCAGCCCCAGCATTTT.

The chain has TRBV27 and TRBJ1-6, with D possibly TRBD1 on 6 matching bases. Germline V gene sequence: CDR1 MNHEY, CDR2 SMNVEV (reference sequence). There are 15 residues in the CDR3. V shed 5 bases and J shed 10 bases, with 18 bases lying between them. The CDR3 region is CASSPVGRGKSPLHF. In DNA form, the CDR3 reads TGTGCCAGCAGTCCTGTGGGCAGGGGCAAATCACCCCTCCACTTT.

This chain links TRBV2 with TRBJ2-5; the match to TRBD2 covers 10 bases. The CDR3 loop spans 15 amino acids. Germline trimming cut 6 bases from V and 1 base from J; bases unmatched to any gene: 5. The germline gives CDR1 SNHLY, CDR2 FYNNEI. The CDR3 DNA sequence: TGTGCCAGCAGGCTCAGCGGGGGGGTCCAAGAGACCCAGTACTTC. This encodes CASRLSGGVQETQYF.

V usage is TRBV5-1 and J usage is TRBJ1-5; possibly TRBD1 for D (5 bases). CDR3 size: 14 residues. Germline V gives CDR1 SGHRS, CDR2 YFSETQ. The V end lost 0 bases, the J end lost 7 bases, and 11 bases lay between the germline ends. CDR3 coding DNA: TGCGCCAGCAGCTTGGGGGGGTTAGGGCAGCCCCAGCATTTT. It specifies CASSLGGLGQPQHF.

The chain joins TRBV24-1 to TRBJ1-2; D unresolved. The germline V and J ends were trimmed by 9 bases and 7 bases, with 17 bases remaining between them. CDR1 and CDR2 (germline): KGHDR, SFDVKD. This CDR3 is built from 13 residues. The CDR3 loop is CATRSAASFGYTF. The DNA of the CDR3 is TGTGCCACCCGGAGCGCCGCATCCTTTGGCTACACCTTC.

This chain links TRBV9 with TRBJ2-1; 13 bases are a match to TRBD2. The CDR3 consists of 15 residues. Losses at the gene ends were 4 bases for V and 7 bases for J; bases not matched to a gene: 5. Germline CDR1 SGDLS, CDR2 YYNGEE. Written as DNA, the CDR3 is TGTGCCAGCAGCACACGGACTAGCGGGAGTAATGAGCAGTTCTTC. Translated, it gives CASSTRTSGSNEQFF.

The chain combines TRBV30 with TRBJ1-1; 10 bases map to TRBD1. V was pared by 3 bases and J by 4 bases, with 11 bases of the junction left unmatched. Germline V gives CDR1 GTSNPN, CDR2 SVGIG (reference sequence). The CDR3 is 16 amino acids. CDR3 sequence: CAWSAGWTGGGTEAFF. Here the CDR3 DNA reads TGTGCCTGGAGCGCCGGCTGGACAGGGGGAGGCACTGAAGCTTTCTTT.

The chain uses TRBV6-4 and TRBJ2-1, with TRBD2 identical over 11 bases. The germline CDR1 and CDR2 sequences are MRHNA and SNTAGT. The length of the CDR3 is 15 residues. V lost 0 bases to trimming and J lost 6 bases; unmatched junction nucleotides: 1. In DNA form, the CDR3 reads TGTGCCAGCAGTGACTCAACTAGCGGGAGCAATGAGCAGTTCTTC. Translating gives CASSDSTSGSNEQFF.

CDR3 nucleotide sequence: TGTGCCAGCTCTGATGGACTAGCGGGAGTGCATGAGCAGTTCTTC. It translates to CASSDGLAGVHEQFF. The chain couples TRBV18 to TRBJ2-1, with 13 positions matching TRBD2. CDR1 and CDR2 (germline): KGHSH, LQKENI. CDR3 length: 15 amino acids. V dropped 6 bases and J dropped 8; count of bases not matched to a gene: 7.

CDR3 in DNA: TGTGCCAGCACCCGGGCGACAGCTGGGGCCAACGTCCTGACTTTC. Amino acid sequence: CASTRATAGANVLTF. V usage is TRBV27 and J usage is TRBJ2-6; TRBD1 is a possible D gene (5 bases). The CDR3 is made up of 15 amino acids. In germline, CDR1 is MNHEY, CDR2 SMNVEV (reference sequence). Trimming took 7 bases from V and 2 from J, leaving 12 bases between them.

This chain uses TRBV27 with TRBJ2-3, with 8 bases identical to TRBD2. V was clipped by 6 bases and J by 6 bases; unmatched bases: 11. Per the germline V gene, CDR1 is MNHEY and CDR2 is SMNVEV (reference sequence). The CDR3 length is 15 residues. CDR3 sequence (DNA): TGTGCCAGCAGACCCGTAGCGGGAAAGAGGGATACGCAGTATTTT. As protein: CASRPVAGKRDTQYF.

The V gene is TRBV7-3, the J gene TRBJ2-5, with D possibly being TRBD1 (6 bases). Germline-derived CDR1 and CDR2 are SGHTA and FQGTGA. V lost 4 bases to trimming and J lost 3 bases, with 9 bases between them. The CDR3 is 13 amino acids. CDR3 sequence: CASSSDREETQYF. The CDR3 nucleotides are TGTGCCAGCAGCTCGGACAGAGAAGAGACCCAGTACTTC.

The chain combines TRBV12-3 or TRBV12-4 with TRBJ1-1; perhaps TRBD1 as D (6 bases). With 5 bases removed from V and 6 bases from J, the gap between germline ends came to 13 bases. The CDR3 is 13 residues long. The CDR3 protein is CASSPSGVSEAFF. CDR3 coding DNA: TGTGCCAGCAGTCCCTCAGGGGTGTCTGAAGCTTTCTTT.

A single count supports this clone. The rearrangement joins TRBV5-6 to TRBJ2-1; D could derive from TRBD1 or TRBD2 (5 bases each). Germline CDR1 SGHDT, CDR2 YYEEEE. CDR3 size: 11 residues. With 0 bases removed from V and 15 bases from J, the gap between germline ends came to 10 bases. CDR3 amino acids: CASSLGDVGFF. The CDR3 DNA reads as TGTGCCAGCAGCTTGGGGGACGTAGGGTTCTTC.

The CDR3 here is CASRLGSGQGETQYF. CDR3 sequence (DNA): TGCGCCAGCAGACTGGGTTCGGGCCAAGGAGAGACCCAGTACTTC. The chain employs TRBV5-1 and TRBJ2-5; D not certain. The CDR3 consists of 15 residues. V was clipped by 5 bases and J by 4 bases, with 18 bases between them. Germline CDR1 SGHRS, CDR2 YFSETQ.

V and J are TRBV5-1 and TRBJ1-1; the match to TRBD1 covers 9 bases. The CDR3 is 18 residues long. Germline V gene sequence: CDR1 SGHRS, CDR2 YFSETQ. V was clipped by 5 bases and J by 1 base; unmatched bases: 15. The CDR3 DNA reads as TGCGCCAGCAGGGGGACAGGGATAGCCCCGCTAGCGAACACTGAAGCTTTCTTT. Encoded protein: CASRGTGIAPLANTEAFF.

The V gene is TRBV2, the J gene TRBJ1-1, with 7 bases lining up with TRBD1. The CDR3 consists of 16 residues. Trimming at V came to 2 bases and at J to 0 bases, leaving 6 bases not matched to a gene. The germline CDR1 and CDR2 sequences are SNHLY and FYNNEI. CDR3 bases: TGTGCCAGCAGTGAACAGGGGGGGACTGTGAACACTGAAGCTTTCTTT. Translating gives CASSEQGGTVNTEAFF. The variable domain in full, with the rest retrieved from reference TRBV2 and TRBJ1-1, is EPEVTQTPSHQVTQMGQEVILRCVPISNHLYFYWYRQILGQKVEFLVSFYNNEISEKSEIFDDQFSVERPDGSNFTLKIRSTKLEDSAMYFCASSEQGGTVNTEAFFGQGTRLTVV.

The CDR3 region is CASKSPIFSTGVQQPQHF. CDR3 coding DNA: TGTGCCAGCAAATCCCCCATTTTCTCGACAGGGGTTCAGCAGCCCCAGCATTTT. The rearrangement joins TRBV28 to TRBJ1-5, with 8 bases aligning to TRBD1. There are 18 residues in the CDR3. V lost 7 bases, J lost 7 bases, and 21 bases stayed unmatched. From germline, CDR1 is MDHEN and CDR2 SYDVKM.

The chain carries TRBV27 and TRBJ2-7, with 7 bases lining up with TRBD2. The CDR3 loop spans 16 amino acids. J lost 0 bases, V lost 6 bases, and 11 bases had no gene match. CDR1 and CDR2 from the germline V gene are MNHEY and SMNVEV (reference sequence). The CDR3 region is CASSPFLAESSYEQYF. The CDR3 DNA reads TGTGCCAGCAGCCCTTTCCTAGCGGAAAGCTCCTACGAGCAGTACTTC.

V gene TRBV5-1 combines with J gene TRBJ1-2, with 12 bases matching TRBD1. The V gene's germline CDR1 is SGHRS and CDR2 YFSETQ. The CDR3 covers 14 residues. V lost 4 bases, J lost 6 bases, and 4 bases stayed unmatched. Here the CDR3 reads CASSPGQGADGYTF. The CDR3 bases are TGCGCCAGCAGCCCGGGACAGGGGGCAGATGGCTACACCTTC.

V is TRBV5-4 and J is TRBJ1-2, with D uncertain. This CDR3 contains 13 residues. V was pared by 5 bases and J by 1 base, with 9 bases between. Germline CDR1 is SGHNT and CDR2 is YYREEE (reference sequence). The DNA for the CDR3 is TGTGCCAGCAGAAACTTCGGTAACTATGGCTACACCTTC. Its protein product is CASRNFGNYGYTF.

The chain is built from TRBV13 and TRBJ2-7; no reliable D call. The germline V and J ends were trimmed by 0 bases and 0 bases, with 9 bases remaining between them. The CDR3 contains 15 residues. From germline, CDR1 is PRHDT and CDR2 FYEKMQ (reference sequence). DNA for the CDR3: TGTGCCAGCAGCTTAGGCTTTCAGCCCTCCTACGAGCAGTACTTC. Translated: CASSLGFQPSYEQYF.

The V and J genes are TRBV5-1 and TRBJ1-1; D is possibly TRBD1 (5 bases). V was clipped by 4 bases and J by 3 bases, with 16 bases between them. CDR3 length: 15 amino acids. Germline V gives CDR1 SGHRS, CDR2 YFSETQ. CDR3 sequence: CASSPTVSRDTEAFF. For the CDR3, the DNA is TGCGCCAGCAGCCCAACGGTCAGCAGGGACACTGAAGCTTTCTTT.

J is TRBJ1-2 and V is TRBV27; unclear D gene. V lost 7 bases and J lost 1, with 22 bases in between. The CDR3 runs to 17 residues. Germline loops: CDR1 MNHEY, CDR2 SMNVEV (reference sequence). CDR3 DNA: TGTGCCAGCACTTCCGTCGGTGGGAGACACCTTAACTATGGCTACACCTTC. It translates to CASTSVGGRHLNYGYTF.

The chain has TRBV9 and TRBJ2-7; the D gene is possibly TRBD2 (5 bases). V dropped 0 bases and J dropped 6 bases, with 13 bases sitting between them. The CDR3 is 14 amino acids. Germline V gene lookup returns CDR1 SGDLS and CDR2 YYNGEE. CDR3 DNA: TGTGCCAGCAGCGTAGTAGGGAGCGATGGCGAGCAGTACTTC. It yields the protein CASSVVGSDGEQYF.

This clone was counted between two and nine times. The V gene is TRBV7-2, the J gene TRBJ1-4; unclear D gene. The length of the CDR3 is 13 residues. CDR1 and CDR2 from the germline V gene are SGHTA and FQGNSA. V shed 2 bases and J shed 4 bases, with 5 bases lying between them. The CDR3 DNA is TGTGCCAGCAGCTTAAGTCGTAATGAAAAACTGTTTTTT. Translated: CASSLSRNEKLFF. Full variable domain (missing parts from reference TRBV7-2 and TRBJ1-4): GAGVSQSPSNKVTEKGKDVELRCDPISGHTALYWYRQSLGQGLEFLIYFQGNSAPDKSGLPSDRFSAERTGGSVSTLTIQRTQQEDSAVYLCASSLSRNEKLFFGSGTQLSVL.

CDR3 sequence reads: CASEGDYNQPQHF. CDR3 coding DNA: TGTGCCAGTGAGGGGGATTACAATCAGCCCCAGCATTTT. The rearrangement links TRBV2 to TRBJ1-5, with a possible D match to TRBD1 (6 bases). This CDR3 has 13 amino acids. Trimming took off 9 bases at V and 3 bases at J, with 12 bases between the two ends. Germline lookup yields CDR1 SNHLY and CDR2 FYNNEI.